The clone carrying this T cell receptor (beta chain) was observed many times. Germline V gene lookup returns CDR1 DFQATT and CDR2 SNEGSKA (reference sequence). The CDR3 loop spans 14 amino acids. With 0 bases removed from V and 2 bases from J, the gap between germline ends came to 8 bases. The authors amplified TCR beta CDR3 regions, and they did so from RNA transcripts for repertoire sequencing. HTBI-primed RT-PCR formed the first round, and a multiplex PCR formed the second. TCRdb fed the multiplex PCR reads into MiXCR, producing one record per CDR3 protein. Of some 350,000 distinct CDR3 sequences listed, roughly 17% are singletons. The data stem from a study of Graves' ophthalmopathy and Graves' hyperthyroidism.

The V and J genes are TRBV20-1 and TRBJ1-5; no definite D call. The TCR comes from an adult woman with stable Graves' hyperthyroidism. Sequencing was performed on peripheral blood. For the CDR3, the DNA is TGCAGTGCTAGAGATGAGTGGGGCAATCAGCCCCAGCATTTT. The encoded protein is CSARDEWGNQPQHF.